This TCR beta chain was sequenced during a study of blood T cells in healthy people across ages. Broader study findings: Naive T cell percentage showed a strong correlation with TCR beta diversity. The study found more naive CD4+ cells and higher diversity in long-lived than aged donors.

About this clonotype itself: Its matching antigen is unknown.

V was trimmed by 5 bases and J by 0 bases, leaving 7 bases between them. The CDR3 extends over 13 amino acids. Together with a sample-barcoded 5' primer, a J-beta primer mix was included in a second PCR lasting about 6 to 11 cycles. In TCRdb, the 5' RACE reads were re-called with MiXCR into one record per CDR3 protein. This repertoire shows hundreds of thousands of distinct CDR3 sequences, less than 80% found once; its top ten account for around a quarter. Material: blood. This chain links TRBV12-3 or TRBV12-4 with TRBJ2-5; D may be TRBD2 (5 bases). The receptor comes from a man aged 30 to 39 in good health. The DNA of the CDR3 is TGTGCCAGCAGTAAGGACTACCAAGAGACCCAGTACTTC. Translating gives CASSKDYQETQYF.